What follows are 8 T cell receptor beta chains derived from one specimen sequenced in a study of T cell responses to AZD1222 COVID-19 vaccine. TCRdb keeps only in-frame clones here, not all; method: immunoSEQ multiplex PCR. The table has more than 60,000 clones, over 75% seen once; the top ten hold 15% to 20%. The material was peripheral blood, obtained 28 days after the second AZD1222 dose. Source of these receptors: an adult who received the AZD1222 COVID-19 vaccine.

The V call is TRBV6-4, the J call TRBJ2-1; 8 nucleotides line up with TRBD2. The germline V gene encodes CDR1 MRHNA and CDR2 SNTAGT. This CDR3 is built from 15 residues. The junction had 11 bases not matched to a gene; V was cut back by 5 bases and J by 8 bases. The CDR3 is CASSLAAGGGDEQFF. Written as DNA, the CDR3 is TGTGCCAGCAGTCTTGCCGCGGGGGGAGGAGATGAGCAGTTCTTC.

The chain employs TRBV3-1 (or the pseudogene TRBV3-2) and TRBJ2-7; TRBD2 agrees at 12 bases. Trimming took 3 bases from V and 0 from J; bases not matched to a gene: 6. The CDR3 is made up of 17 amino acids. Germline-derived CDR1 and CDR2 are LGHDT and YNNKEL (reference sequence). The CDR3 nucleotides are TGTGCCAGCAGCCACGGACTAGCGGGGAGTCTCTCCTACGAGCAGTACTTC. It translates to CASSHGLAGSLSYEQYF.

About this clone itself: Mismatch with germline at one junction end may stem from a read error. The V call is TRBV6-5, the J call TRBJ1-2; 10 bases line up with TRBD1. The germline V gene has CDR1 MNHEY and CDR2 SVGAGI. CDR3 length: 10 residues. The CDR3 DNA reads TGTGCCACCGGACAGGGGGGAGTATTATGG. Its translation: CATGQGGVLW.

The chain has TRBV20-1 and TRBJ1-1; no clear D gene. The CDR3 is made up of 12 amino acids. Trimming removed 3 bases from V and 1 base from J, with 6 bases in between. Germline assignment: CDR1 DFQATT and CDR2 SNEGSKA (reference sequence). CDR3 in amino acids: CSASGRNTEAFF. The CDR3 nucleotides are TGCAGTGCTAGTGGCAGGAACACTGAAGCTTTCTTT.

This clone was counted a single time. This chain uses TRBV5-6 with TRBJ1-6, with D perhaps matching TRBD1 (5 bases). The CDR3 runs to 17 residues. Trimming stripped 0 bases from V and 8 bases from J, with 18 bases between. The germline CDR1 and CDR2 sequences are SGHDT and YYEEEE. CDR3 nucleotide sequence: TGTGCCAGCAGCTTGGCCGTCGGGGCCGGGGGGGATTCACCCCTCCACTTT. Its protein is CASSLAVGAGGDSPLHF.

The rearrangement links TRBV5-1 to TRBJ1-6, with D perhaps TRBD1 (5 bases). Germline CDR1 is SGHRS and CDR2 is YFSETQ. This CDR3 is 14 amino acids long. With 3 bases removed from V and 10 bases from J, the gap between germline ends came to 14 bases. The CDR3 DNA follows: TGCGCCAGCAGCTCCCAGGGAAGCAACTCACCCCTCCACTTT. Translation gives CASSSQGSNSPLHF. The full variable domain, rest sourced from reference TRBV5-1 and TRBJ1-6, is KAGVTQTPRYLIKTRGQQVTLSCSPISGHRSVSWYQQTPGQGLQFLFEYFSETQRNKGNFPGRFSGRQFSNSRSEMNVSTLELGDSALYLCASSSQGSNSPLHFGNGTRLTVT.

The chain has TRBV5-5 and TRBJ1-4, with a weak D call TRBD1 (6 bases). CDR1 is SGHKS and CDR2 is YYEKEE in the germline V gene (reference sequence). The CDR3 is made up of 16 amino acids. V gave up 3 bases and J gave up 5 bases, with 17 bases separating them. The CDR3 sequence is CASSSQTGRLNEKLFF. The CDR3 DNA reads as TGTGCCAGCAGCTCCCAGACAGGACGGTTAAATGAAAAACTGTTTTTT. Combining the CDR3 with reference TRBV5-5 and TRBJ1-4 gives the whole variable domain DAGVTQSPTHLIKTRGQQVTLRCSPISGHKSVSWYQQVLGQGPQFIFQYYEKEERGRGNFPDRFSARQFPNYSSELNVNALLLGDSALYLCASSSQTGRLNEKLFFGSGTQLSVL.

The chain is built from TRBV3-1 (or the pseudogene TRBV3-2) and TRBJ1-2, with 11 bases that match TRBD1. Germline V CDR1 and CDR2: LGHDT, YNNKEL (reference sequence). V shed 0 bases, J shed 5 bases, and the junction held 5 bases outside the gene matches. The CDR3 sequence is 16 residues long. CDR3 amino acids: CASSQDGQGARYGYTF. The CDR3 nucleotides read TGTGCCAGCAGCCAAGATGGACAGGGGGCGCGGTATGGCTACACCTTC.